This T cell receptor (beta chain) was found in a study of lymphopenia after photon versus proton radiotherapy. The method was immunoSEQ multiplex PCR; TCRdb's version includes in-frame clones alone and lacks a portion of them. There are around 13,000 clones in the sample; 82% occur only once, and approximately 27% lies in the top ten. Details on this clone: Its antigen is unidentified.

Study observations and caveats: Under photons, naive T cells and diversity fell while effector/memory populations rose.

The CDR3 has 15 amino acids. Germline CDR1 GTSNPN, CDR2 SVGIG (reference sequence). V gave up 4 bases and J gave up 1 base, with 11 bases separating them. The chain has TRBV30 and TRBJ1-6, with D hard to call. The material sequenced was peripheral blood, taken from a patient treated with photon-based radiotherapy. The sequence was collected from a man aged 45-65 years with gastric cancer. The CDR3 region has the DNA TGTGCCTGGACCTCCGGGAGTTCCTATAATTCACCCCTCCACTTT. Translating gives CAWTSGSSYNSPLHF.